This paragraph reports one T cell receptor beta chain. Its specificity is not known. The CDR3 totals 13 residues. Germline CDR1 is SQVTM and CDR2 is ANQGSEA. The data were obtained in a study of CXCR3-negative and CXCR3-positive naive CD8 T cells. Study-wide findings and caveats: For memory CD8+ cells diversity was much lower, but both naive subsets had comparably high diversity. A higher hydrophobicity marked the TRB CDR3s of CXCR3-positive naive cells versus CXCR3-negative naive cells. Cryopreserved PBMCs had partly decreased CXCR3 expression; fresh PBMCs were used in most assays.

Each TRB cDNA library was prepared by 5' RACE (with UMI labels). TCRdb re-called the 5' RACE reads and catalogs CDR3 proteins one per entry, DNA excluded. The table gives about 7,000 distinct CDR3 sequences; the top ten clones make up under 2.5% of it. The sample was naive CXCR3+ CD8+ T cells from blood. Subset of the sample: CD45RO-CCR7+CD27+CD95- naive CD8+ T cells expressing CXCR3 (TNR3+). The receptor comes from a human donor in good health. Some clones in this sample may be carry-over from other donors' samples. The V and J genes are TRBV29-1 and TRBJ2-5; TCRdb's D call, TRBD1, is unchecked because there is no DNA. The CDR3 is CSATGQGLETQYF.